Listed here is a single TCR beta chain. Antigen unknown. This entry belongs to a study of human T cells and chemical hapten exposure. Study background: Upper back patch tests used 0.01% DPC, scored after 6 days. Study conclusions and caveats: Unchanged with DPC sensitization were TCRs above 1 in 1000 frequency. Among expanded TCRs, significantly more large CDR3 similarity clusters formed than among controls.

The ends lost 0 bases at V and 5 bases at J; junction bases unmatched: 5. CDR3 length: 16 amino acids. Germline V gives CDR1 SGHRS, CDR2 YFSETQ. The time point is: patch test 3, about 24 weeks after DPC sensitization. Stated treatment: therapeutic diphenylcyclopropenone sensitization with weekly scalp DPC. Extraction of total RNA was performed on unfractionated whole blood. Participating donors were patients with alopecia, aged 18 to 70 years, considered appropriate candidates for DPC. MiXCR, applied by TCRdb to the RACE reads, yields one record per CDR3 protein. The data contain tens of thousands of distinct CDR3 sequences, over 7.5% of them singletons.

The chain uses TRBV5-1 and TRBJ1-6, with 7 bases lining up with TRBD1. The sample was whole blood, taken in connection with sensitization to the hapten diphenylcyclopropenone (DPC). The clonotype was recovered from a man in his forties or fifties with alopecia areata. Some clones in this sample may be carry-over from other donors' samples. The CDR3 coding sequence is TGCGCCAGCAGCTTGGCAATAGGGACAGATAATTCACCCCTCCACTTT. Translation: CASSLAIGTDNSPLHF.